This T cell receptor beta chain is drawn from a study of cytomegalovirus exposure and HLA in healthy donors (dated by TCRdb to 2016 to 2017). In the study overall: According to a later analysis, the approximately 120 validation repertoires were produced on the same platform as the 666 repertoires of the first cohort. The study was designed to test whether signatures of past pathogen exposure could be identified by cataloging public T cell receptors. Besides the first cohort of more than 650 subjects, a separate validation cohort made up of roughly 120 different subjects was used. The study combined high-throughput TCR immunosequencing, statistical association of individual TCRs with disease status, and machine learning to predict cytomegalovirus infection status.

The method was the immunoSEQ multiplex PCR assay. Processing in the source paper ran as follows. A statistical classification framework was developed to diagnose cytomegalovirus status using the catalog of TCR beta chain sequences. TCRdb took over this immuneACCESS table, retaining in-frame rearrangements with V and J assigned. Such tables are incomplete; in checked studies, under half of the missing clones stem from an unresolved V gene, and the remainder is unexplained. V and J calls and clone size are as listed in that table; D and trimming were resolved from the DNA. The sample has 95,000 to 150,000 clones on record, roughly 90% of them singletons. Clones ranked in the top ten supply more than 5% of the sample. The donors belonged to the validation cohort of approximately 130 subjects, which was separate from the approximately 700-subject first cohort. Including the terminal cysteine and phenylalanine, the CDR3 comprises 14 residues. Only the CDR3 part of the read is kept: 42 bases, read in frame from the first base. According to the germline V gene, CDR1 reads MNHEY and CDR2 reads SVGAGI. The germline ends are 13 bases apart after V is trimmed by 7 bases and J by 1 base.

Paper-wide results and their limitations: Subsequent analysis determined that TCRs grouped into clusters in the first cohort also showed a tendency toward co-occurrence across the roughly 120 validation repertoires, and about 93% of cluster scores exceeded 0. The validation cohort had no HLA typing available for a later analysis, so co-occurrence within that cohort was assessed over all 130 or so repertoires. The study listed 164 TCR beta chains as associated with cytomegalovirus. A few of the identified cytomegalovirus-associated TCR beta chains were confirmed in vitro to be specific for cytomegalovirus antigens. Most TCR sequences were seen in very few donors, while some public TCRs were found in many individuals. In both the original and validation cohorts, the classifier was reported to diagnose cytomegalovirus status with high specificity and sensitivity. The authors suggested that the approach could potentially be generalized to other disease states and immunological phenotypes.

Points on this clone: It lacks a known antigen. Base-call qualities are not available, and no considerably larger clone is one nucleotide away.

The sequence was collected from a woman aged 18-35 years in good health and CMV-seropositive. The specimen sequenced was PBMCs. The chain employs TRBV6-5 and TRBJ1-1; too little of a D gene remains to name it. The sequenced DNA: TGTGCCAGCATCCCCTCGGGAAAGAACACTGAAGCTTTCTTT. Its product reads: CASIPSGKNTEAFF.